This T cell receptor (beta chain) was sequenced in a study of blood T cell repertoires in COVID-19 (dated by TCRdb to the early 2020s). Regarding the complete study: Samples covering the acute and convalescent phases of COVID-19 were provided by collaborators in the United States, Italy and Spain. HLA class I and class II types, where available, came from metadata supplied by the sample provider rather than from assay-based typing. Sample metadata almost always included a de-identified subject ID, COVID-19 status, age in years and sex. The prospective study material was composed of cDNA or gDNA derived from T cells, B-cell-depleted T cells, or PBMCs. Samples were obtained from the ongoing ImmuneRACE study (first 160 participants) and from 1,254 subjects provided by 6 global collaborators. The repertoires were released in a freely available public database meant as a resource for research on the immune response to SARS-CoV-2. Deeply sampled blood TCRbeta repertoires from subjects exposed to, actively infected with, or recovered from COVID-19 were included in the dataset. What the study reported, not specific to this receptor: The amount of clinical and demographic metadata varied by source and participant and was provided uncurated.

Collaborating institutions collected whole blood in K2EDTA tubes following their own protocols. For TCRbeta analysis, collaborators shipped samples as frozen whole blood, isolated PBMCs, or DNA extracted from either of those sample types. As regards this clone: No cognate antigen has been identified for it. No qualities accompany the bases; no much larger clone lies one base away.

TCRbeta CDR3 regions were amplified from genomic DNA using the immunoSEQ Assay, a bias-controlled multiplex PCR. Regarding the original processing steps: Within the assay, amplification of reference gene primers was used to estimate how many nucleated cells each sample contained. To quantify the absolute abundance of each unique TCRbeta CDR3 rearrangement, sequence reads were collapsed and filtered. For each sample, productive Simpson clonality was calculated as the square root of Simpson's diversity index across productive rearrangements. Imported from immuneACCESS, the table was reduced by TCRdb to in-frame sequences with V and J called. These copies leave out some clones; in studies compared against another copy, an unresolved V gene accounts for under half, and the cause of the remainder is not known. V, J and clone size are taken as reported in that table, and D and trimming were inferred from the DNA itself. Counted in this sample were tens of thousands of clones; roughly 85% of them appeared once. Of the sample, 22% is held by the ten largest clones.

Spanning cysteine to phenylalanine, the CDR3 consists of 16 amino acids. The kept DNA is CDR3 alone, 48 bases in frame from the first base. Trimming accounts for 6 bases at V and 6 bases at J, while the number of junction bases matched to no gene is 13. CDR1 is given as SNHLY and CDR2 as FYNNEI, both from the germline V gene. The sequence joins TRBV2 to TRBJ1-5, with TRBD1 identical over 8 junction bases. The sequencing input was peripheral blood. The receptor comes from a man aged 65-85 years in a cohort sampled during active COVID-19. The CDR3 protein is CASSGQGGYVGQPQHF. At the DNA level, the sequence is TGTGCCAGCAGCGGACAGGGAGGGTACGTTGGTCAGCCCCAGCATTTT.